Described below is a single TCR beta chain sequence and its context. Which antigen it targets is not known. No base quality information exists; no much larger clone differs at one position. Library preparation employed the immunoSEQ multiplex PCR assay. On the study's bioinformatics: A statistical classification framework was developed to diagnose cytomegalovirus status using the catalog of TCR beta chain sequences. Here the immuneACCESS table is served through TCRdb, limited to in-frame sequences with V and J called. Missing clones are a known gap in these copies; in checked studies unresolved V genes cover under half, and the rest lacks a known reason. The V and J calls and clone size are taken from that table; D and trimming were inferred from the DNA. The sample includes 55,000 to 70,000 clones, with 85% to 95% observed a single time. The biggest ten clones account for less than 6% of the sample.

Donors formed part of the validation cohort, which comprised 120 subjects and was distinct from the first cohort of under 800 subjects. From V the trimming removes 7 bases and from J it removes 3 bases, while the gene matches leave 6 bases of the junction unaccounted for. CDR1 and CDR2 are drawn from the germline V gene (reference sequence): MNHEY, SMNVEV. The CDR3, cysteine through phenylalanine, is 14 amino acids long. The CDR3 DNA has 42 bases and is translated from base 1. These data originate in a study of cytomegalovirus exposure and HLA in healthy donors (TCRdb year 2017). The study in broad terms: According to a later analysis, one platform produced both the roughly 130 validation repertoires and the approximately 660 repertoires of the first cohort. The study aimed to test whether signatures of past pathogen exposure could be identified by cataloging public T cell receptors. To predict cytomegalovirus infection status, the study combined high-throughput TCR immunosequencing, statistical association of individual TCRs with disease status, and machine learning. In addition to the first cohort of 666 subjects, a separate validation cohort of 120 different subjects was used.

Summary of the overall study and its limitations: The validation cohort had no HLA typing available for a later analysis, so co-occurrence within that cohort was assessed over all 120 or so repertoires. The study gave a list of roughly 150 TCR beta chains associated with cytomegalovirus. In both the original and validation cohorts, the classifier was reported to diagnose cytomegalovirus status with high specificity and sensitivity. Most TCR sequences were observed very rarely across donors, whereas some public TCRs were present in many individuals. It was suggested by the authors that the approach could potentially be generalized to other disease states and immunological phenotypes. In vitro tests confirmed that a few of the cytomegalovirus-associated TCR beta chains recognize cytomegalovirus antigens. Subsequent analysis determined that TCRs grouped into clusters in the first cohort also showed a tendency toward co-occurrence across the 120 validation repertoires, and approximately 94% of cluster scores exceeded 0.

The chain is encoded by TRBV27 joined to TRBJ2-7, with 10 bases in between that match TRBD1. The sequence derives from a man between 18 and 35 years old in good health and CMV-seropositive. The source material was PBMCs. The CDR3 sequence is CASNRQGAIYEQYF. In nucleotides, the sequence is TGTGCCAGCAACCGACAGGGGGCGATCTACGAGCAGTACTTC.